These 7 T cell receptor beta chains were all obtained from the same sample, sequenced in a study of blood T cell repertoires in COVID-19. The table came from immunoSEQ multiplex PCR; TCRdb's copy has only in-frame clones and leaves some out. In the table there are 55,000 to 75,000 clones, about 81% of which are singletons. Sequenced: peripheral blood. The receptors shown here come from a human donor in a cohort sampled during active COVID-19.

This clone was detected once. The chain is built from TRBV28 and TRBJ2-1; perhaps TRBD2 as D (6 bases). The V gene's germline CDR1 is MDHEN and CDR2 SYDVKM. V lost 2 bases and J 4 bases, leaving 9 bases between the germline ends. This CDR3 comprises 14 residues. In DNA, the CDR3 is TGTGCCAGCAGTTTAGGGACTTCGTACAATGAGCAGTTCTTC. It translates to CASSLGTSYNEQFF.

This clone was recorded a few times. The V call is TRBV4-2, the J call TRBJ2-1; 11 bases agree with TRBD2. The V gene's germline CDR1 is LGHNA and CDR2 YNFKEQ. This CDR3 is 16 amino acids long. The trim removed 4 bases at V and 8 bases at J, leaving 10 bases unmatched. CDR3 amino acids: CASSRPGTSGSDEQFF. In DNA, the CDR3 is TGTGCCAGCAGCCGCCCCGGGACTAGCGGCTCGGATGAGCAGTTCTTC.

The chain's CDR3 is CASTRSQGSGDTQYF. DNA of the CDR3: TGTGCCAGCACCCGATCCCAGGGGTCTGGGGATACGCAGTATTTT. This chain links TRBV7-6 with TRBJ2-3; D might be TRBD1 (6 bases). V gave up 7 bases and J gave up 6 bases, with 20 bases separating them. This CDR3 has 15 residues. The germline V gene encodes CDR1 SGHVS and CDR2 FNYEAQ.

This clone was seen a single time. The chain combines TRBV19 with TRBJ2-5; D not certain. V dropped 6 bases and J dropped 5 bases, with 13 bases sitting between them. The length of the CDR3 is 13 residues. Germline lookup yields CDR1 LNHDA and CDR2 SQIVND (reference sequence). The CDR3 is CASRGRLRETQYF. The CDR3 region has the DNA TGTGCCAGTAGGGGCAGGCTAAGGGAGACCCAGTACTTC.

The chain is built from TRBV3-1 (or the pseudogene TRBV3-2) and TRBJ2-5; 8 nucleotides line up with TRBD1. The CDR3 totals 17 residues. V lost 5 bases to trimming and J lost 4 bases; unmatched junction nucleotides: 15. CDR1 is LGHDT and CDR2 is YNNKEL in the germline V gene (reference sequence). For the CDR3, the DNA is TGTGCCAGCAGCAAAAGACGGGACAGGCAAGGTTCAGAGACCCAGTACTTC. As protein: CASSKRRDRQGSETQYF.

This chain joins TRBV27 and TRBJ2-7; D call uncertain. Per germline, CDR1 MNHEY and CDR2 SMNVEV (reference sequence). The ends were cut back, 3 bases at V and 6 bases at J, with 18 bases in the middle. CDR3 length: 15 amino acids. This chain's CDR3 is CASSLIGPSGSEQYF. CDR3 DNA: TGTGCCAGCAGTTTGATCGGCCCCTCGGGTAGCGAGCAGTACTTC.

The chain couples TRBV5-1 to TRBJ2-1; TRBD2 aligns across 8 bases. With 8 bases clipped from V and 4 bases from J, the junction kept 11 bases outside the gene matches. Germline V gene lookup returns CDR1 SGHRS and CDR2 YFSETQ. The CDR3 contains 15 residues. The CDR3 nucleotides read TGCGCCAGTGGAGGACTAGCCAACATGTACAATGAGCAGTTCTTC. It encodes CASGGLANMYNEQFF. Combining the CDR3 with reference TRBV5-1 and TRBJ2-1 gives the whole variable domain KAGVTQTPRYLIKTRGQQVTLSCSPISGHRSVSWYQQTPGQGLQFLFEYFSETQRNKGNFPGRFSGRQFSNSRSEMNVSTLELGDSALYLCASGGLANMYNEQFFGPGTRLTVL.